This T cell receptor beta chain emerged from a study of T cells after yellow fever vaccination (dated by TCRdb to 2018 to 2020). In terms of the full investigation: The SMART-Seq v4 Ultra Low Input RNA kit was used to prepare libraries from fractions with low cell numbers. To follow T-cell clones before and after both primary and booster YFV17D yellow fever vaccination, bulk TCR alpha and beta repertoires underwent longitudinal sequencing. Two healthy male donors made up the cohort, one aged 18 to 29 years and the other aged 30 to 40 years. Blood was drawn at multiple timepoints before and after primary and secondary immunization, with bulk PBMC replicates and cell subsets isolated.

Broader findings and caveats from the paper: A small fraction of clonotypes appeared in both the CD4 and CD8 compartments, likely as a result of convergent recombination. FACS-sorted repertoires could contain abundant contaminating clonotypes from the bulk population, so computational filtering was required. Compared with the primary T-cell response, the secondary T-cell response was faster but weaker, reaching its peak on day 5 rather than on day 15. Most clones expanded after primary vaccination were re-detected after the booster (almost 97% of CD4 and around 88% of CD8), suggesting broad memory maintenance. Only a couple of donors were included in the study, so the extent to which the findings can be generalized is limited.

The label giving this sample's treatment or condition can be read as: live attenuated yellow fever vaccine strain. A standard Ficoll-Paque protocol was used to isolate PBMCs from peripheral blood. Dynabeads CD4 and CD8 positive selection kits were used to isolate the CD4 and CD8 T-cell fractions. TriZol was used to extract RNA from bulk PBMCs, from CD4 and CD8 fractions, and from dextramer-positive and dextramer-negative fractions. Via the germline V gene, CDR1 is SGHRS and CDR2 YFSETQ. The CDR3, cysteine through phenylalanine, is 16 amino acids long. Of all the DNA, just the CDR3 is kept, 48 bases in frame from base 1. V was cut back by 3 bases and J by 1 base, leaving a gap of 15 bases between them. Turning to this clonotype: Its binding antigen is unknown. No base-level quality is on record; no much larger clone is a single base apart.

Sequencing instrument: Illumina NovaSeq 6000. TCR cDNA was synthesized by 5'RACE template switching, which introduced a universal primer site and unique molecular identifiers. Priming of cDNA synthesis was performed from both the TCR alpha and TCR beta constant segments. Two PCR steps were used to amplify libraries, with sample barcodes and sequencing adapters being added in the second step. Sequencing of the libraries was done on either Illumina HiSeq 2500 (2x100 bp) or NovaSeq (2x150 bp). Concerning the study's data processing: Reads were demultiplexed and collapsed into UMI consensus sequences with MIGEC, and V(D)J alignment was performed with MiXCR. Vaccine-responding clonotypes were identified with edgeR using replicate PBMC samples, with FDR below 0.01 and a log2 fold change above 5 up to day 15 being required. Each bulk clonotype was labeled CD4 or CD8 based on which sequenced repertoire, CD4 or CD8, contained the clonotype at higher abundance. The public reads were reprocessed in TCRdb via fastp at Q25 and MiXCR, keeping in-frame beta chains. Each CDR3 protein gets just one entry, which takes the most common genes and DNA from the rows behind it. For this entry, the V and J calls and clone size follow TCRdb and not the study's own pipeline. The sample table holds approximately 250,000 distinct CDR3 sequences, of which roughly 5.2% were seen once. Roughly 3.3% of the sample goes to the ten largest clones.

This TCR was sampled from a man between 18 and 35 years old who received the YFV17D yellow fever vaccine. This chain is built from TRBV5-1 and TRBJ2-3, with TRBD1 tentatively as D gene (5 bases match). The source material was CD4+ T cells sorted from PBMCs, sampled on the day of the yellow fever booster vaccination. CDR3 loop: CASSSPGAGRTDTQYF. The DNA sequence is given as TGCGCCAGCAGCTCGCCTGGGGCAGGGCGCACAGATACGCAGTATTTT.